This TCR beta chain is drawn from a study of cytomegalovirus exposure and HLA in healthy donors. Study-level findings and limits: TCR clusters originating in the first cohort tended to co-occur in the roughly 120 validation repertoires, according to a later analysis. In vitro testing confirmed three CMV-associated chains as specific for CMV antigens. Among TCR beta chains, those listed as cytomegalovirus-associated numbered under 200.

Concerning this clone itself: Its specificity is unknown.

Measured with immunoSEQ multiplex PCR; TCRdb has only the in-frame clones, and not every one. The sample contains 250,000 or so clones, around nine tenths of which appear only once. The V gene's germline CDR1 is LNHDA and CDR2 SQIVND (reference sequence). The ends were cut back, 5 bases at V and 1 base at J, with 8 bases in the middle. CDR3 size: 13 residues. The receptor's source is a man aged 18 to 30 in good health and CMV-seronegative. The source material was PBMCs. The chain uses TRBV19 and TRBJ1-1; D may be TRBD1 (5 bases). CDR3 in amino acids: CASSPGQNTEAFF. The CDR3 bases are TGTGCCAGTAGTCCCGGACAGAACACTGAAGCTTTCTTT.